The entry that follows covers one T cell receptor beta chain sequence. Assay: immunoSEQ multiplex PCR; the TCRdb copy retains only in-frame clones and omits some. The sample includes millions of clones, around 94% of them seen just once. The sample is drawn from a study of shared clonotypes between healthy human individuals. The study drew its donors from healthy HIV-negative adults without recent acute infections or vaccinations. Trimming pared 0 bases from V and 3 bases from J, leaving 12 bases between. Germline loops: CDR1 MNHNS, CDR2 SASEGT. This CDR3 is built from 15 residues. The source is a man between 18 and 35 years old in good health. Sequenced input: naive CD4+ T cells sorted from blood. Subset specified: CD45RA+ positively selected. V is TRBV6-1 and J is TRBJ2-7; D is unresolved. The CDR3 nucleotides are TGTGCCAGCAGTGAAGCCTGGCAATTTAGCTACGAGCAGTACTTC. It encodes CASSEAWQFSYEQYF.